This T cell receptor beta chain was captured by sequencing in a study of shared clonotypes between healthy human individuals. Whole-study findings and limits: For sorted subsets, rarefaction showed incomplete sequencing despite large depth.

The protocol was immunoSEQ multiplex PCR, while the TCRdb copy is restricted to in-frame clones and leaves out a portion. Among 90,000 to 150,000 clones listed, around 65% were seen once. Germline CDR1 and CDR2: WSHSY and SAAADI. V lost 1 base and J lost 2; bases outside the gene matches: 3. The CDR3 is 16 amino acids. This clone was counted once. Its specificity is unknown. Sequencing was done on a sample of memory CD8+ T cells sorted from blood. The subset here: CD45RO+ cells pooled with CCR7-negative TemRA cells. The TCR was taken from a woman in her twenties or thirties in good health. V is TRBV10-2 and J is TRBJ2-2; 8 bases map to TRBD2. The CDR3 bases are TGCGCCAGCAGTGAGTGGAGCGGGAGTAACACCGGGGAGCTGTTTTTT. This codes for CASSEWSGSNTGELFF.